Following are 13 T cell receptor beta chains from one sample sequenced in a study of graft-versus-host responses after intestinal transplantation. Generated by immunoSEQ multiplex PCR, the TCRdb table keeps only in-frame clones and is missing some. The profile covers some 86,000 clones, with approximately 90% appearing a single time and approximately 5.5% taken by the ten largest. These TCRs are of unknown antigen specificity. Material: unstimulated CD8+ T cells sorted from spleen or lymph node cells, obtained before intestinal transplant. Source of these receptors: a human donor who received an intestinal transplant.

This rearrangement joins TRBV11-2 to TRBJ1-1; D possibly corresponds to TRBD1 (6 bases). This CDR3 comprises 13 residues. Trimming cost V 5 bases and J 5 bases, with 12 bases left between them. Germline assignment: CDR1 SGHAT and CDR2 FQNNGV. The CDR3 DNA reads as TGTGCCAGCAGCCCCGGGGGGCCGACTGAAGCTTTCTTT. Amino acids: CASSPGGPTEAFF.

The V and J genes are TRBV4-1 and TRBJ2-5; D is ambiguous. Judging by the DNA end, TRBJ2-7 fits better; the J call may be wrong. In germline, CDR1 is MGHRA, CDR2 YSYEKL. The CDR3 consists of 15 residues. In DNA form, the CDR3 reads TGCGCCAGCAGCCAAGACCCACTTGCTACCTACGAGCAGTACTTC. This codes for CASSQDPLATYEQYF.

The V call is TRBV9, the J call TRBJ2-1; maybe TRBD2 (5 bases). The germline CDR1 and CDR2 sequences are SGDLS and YYNGEE. Trimming removed 10 bases at V and 0 bases at J, with 14 bases between. This CDR3 region has 14 residues. This CDR3 is CAAPSGSSYNEQFF. Written as DNA, the CDR3 is TGTGCCGCCCCAAGCGGAAGCTCCTACAATGAGCAGTTCTTC. Complete variable domain (other parts from reference TRBV9 and TRBJ2-1): DSGVTQTPKHLITATGQRVTLRCSPRSGDLSVYWYQQSLDQGLQFLIQYYNGEERAKGNILERFSAQQFPDLHSELNLSSLELGDSALYFCAAPSGSSYNEQFFGPGTRLTVL.

This clone has more than one count but fewer than ten. CDR3: CASHPGEQFF. CDR3 in DNA: TGTGCCTCTCACCCCGGTGAGCAGTTCTTC. This chain links TRBV10-3 with TRBJ2-1; unclear D gene. Trimming took off 11 bases at V and 9 bases at J, with 11 bases between the two ends. The CDR3 has 10 amino acids. Germline assignment: CDR1 ENHRY and CDR2 SYGVKD.

V is TRBV7-3 and J is TRBJ2-3; 9 nucleotides match TRBD2. The CDR3 length is 15 residues. Trimming removed 1 base from V and 2 bases from J; junction bases left unmatched: 1. CDR1 is SGHTA, CDR2 FQGTGA, per germline. The CDR3 spells CASSLSGGATDTQYF. In nucleotides, the CDR3 is TGTGCCAGCAGCTTAAGCGGGGGGGCCACAGATACGCAGTATTTT.

The genes are TRBV6-5 and TRBJ1-5; D unclear. V gave up 6 bases and J gave up 3 bases, with 9 bases separating them. CDR3 length: 13 residues. The germline CDR1 and CDR2 sequences are MNHEY and SVGAGI. This chain's CDR3 is CASSPDLNQPQHF. For the CDR3, the DNA is TGTGCCAGCAGCCCCGACCTCAATCAGCCCCAGCATTTT.

This sequence joins TRBV5-1 and TRBJ1-2; D gene unclear. CDR1 and CDR2 (germline): SGHRS, YFSETQ. The CDR3 contains 16 residues. Trimming pared 7 bases from V and 2 bases from J, leaving 21 bases between. The CDR3 nucleotides read TGCGCCAGCCGGCCGGGATCGGTTCGAAAGAACTATGGCTACACCTTC. This encodes CASRPGSVRKNYGYTF.

The sample holds one count of this clone. The identical CDR3 is also encoded by other nucleotide sequences in the sample. The V and J genes are TRBV19 and TRBJ2-5, with D tentatively TRBD1 or TRBD2 (5 bases each). Trimming took 7 bases from V and 3 from J, leaving 18 bases between them. Germline CDR1 reads LNHDA; CDR2 reads SQIVND (reference sequence). The CDR3 runs 15 residues. The CDR3 nucleotides read TGTGCCAGTACCGACATCCGGGACGCTGAAGAGACCCAGTACTTC. It encodes CASTDIRDAEETQYF.

The chain employs TRBV7-9 and TRBJ1-5; 8 nucleotides align to TRBD1. This CDR3 region has 14 residues. CDR1 is SEHNR and CDR2 is FQNEAQ in the germline V gene (reference sequence). The junction had 4 bases not matched to a gene; V was cut back by 4 bases and J by 5 bases. For the CDR3, the DNA is TGTGCCAGCAGCTCCGACAGGGGAGATCAGCCCCAGCATTTT. This codes for CASSSDRGDQPQHF. Looking up the rest from reference TRBV7-9 and TRBJ1-5 gives the full variable domain: DTGVSQNPRHKITKRGQNVTFRCDPISEHNRLYWYRQTLGQGPEFLTYFQNEAQLEKSRLLSDRFSAERPKGSFSTLEIQRTEQGDSAMYLCASSSDRGDQPQHFGDGTRLSIL.

CDR3 amino acids: CASSLWVSTEAFF. In DNA form, the CDR3 reads TGTGCCAGCAGCTTGTGGGTCAGTACTGAAGCTTTCTTT. The V and J genes are TRBV5-6 and TRBJ1-1; D is unclear. Per the germline V gene, CDR1 is SGHDT and CDR2 is YYEEEE. Trimming pared 1 base from V and 5 bases from J, leaving 9 bases between. The CDR3 consists of 13 residues.

This chain joins TRBV6-5 and TRBJ2-5; 7 bases are shared with TRBD2. With 5 bases clipped from V and 3 bases from J, the junction kept 6 bases outside the gene matches. CDR3 length: 14 residues. Germline assignment: CDR1 MNHEY and CDR2 SVGAGI. The DNA of the CDR3 is TGTGCCAGCAGTGAATATGGGGGGGAAGAGACCCAGTACTTC. The encoded protein is CASSEYGGEETQYF.

The rearrangement uses TRBV28 and TRBJ2-5, with 9 bases lining up with TRBD1. V shed 4 bases, J shed 2 bases, and the junction held 5 bases outside the gene matches. The CDR3 length is 15 residues. Germline V gene data show CDR1 as MDHEN and CDR2 as SYDVKM. The CDR3 coding sequence is TGTGCCAGCAGTTACACCGACAGGGGGCAAGAGACCCAGTACTTC. Residues: CASSYTDRGQETQYF.

This clone was counted once. The chain uses TRBV11-2 and TRBJ2-1; 8 nucleotides match TRBD1. CDR3 length: 19 amino acids. V dropped 3 bases and J dropped 2; count of bases not matched to a gene: 15. The germline V gene has CDR1 SGHAT and CDR2 FQNNGV. The CDR3 DNA sequence: TGTGCCAGCAGCTTTCCGACCTCCCGGGACAGGAAAACCTACAATGAGCAGTTCTTC. It encodes CASSFPTSRDRKTYNEQFF.